These T cell receptor beta chains were read from a single sample in a study of cytomegalovirus exposure and HLA in healthy donors. TCRdb keeps only in-frame clones here, not all; method: immunoSEQ multiplex PCR. The table includes roughly 150,000 clones, 70% to 90% detected once. The sample taken for sequencing was PBMCs. These receptors all stem from a woman between 18 and 29 years old in good health and CMV-seropositive. CDR3s include the opening cysteine and the closing phenylalanine or tryptophan. The D gene is left open where the match is weak. Size is stated for part of the rows, as once, few or many counts, or as a class when the clone is expanded.

>TRBD2|TRBJ2-7|TRBV10-3|once
TGTGCCATCACTAGCGGGGGCCCCTACGAGCAGTACTTC
CAITSGGPYEQYF
>-|TRBJ2-3|TRBV7-9|-
TGTGCCAGCAGCTTATTCGGGGGGCGGGATACGCAGTATTTT
CASSLFGGRDTQYF
>-|TRBJ2-7|TRBV20-1|once
TGCAGTGCTGGGGACTGGGACGAGCAGTACTTC
CSAGDWDEQYF
>-|TRBJ2-7|TRBV28|once
TGTGCCAGCAGTTTCCCCGGTCGGGGTTACGAGCAGTACTTC
CASSFPGRGYEQYF
>TRBD2|TRBJ2-1|TRBV10-3|-
TGTGCCATCAAATCTAGCGGAGCTAGCTCCTACAATGAGCAGTTCTTC
CAIKSSGASSYNEQFF
>-|TRBJ2-7|TRBV2|many
TGTGCCAGCAGGAAGGAGCAGGGGCCGACCTACGAGCAGTACTTC
CASRKEQGPTYEQYF
>-|TRBJ2-7|TRBV5-6|-
TGTGCCAGCAGCTTGGAGAGCGAGCAGTACTTC
CASSLESEQYF
>TRBD1|TRBJ1-5|TRBV19|many
TGTGCCAGTAGTATTCCGGACAGGGGGGGAGGCAATCAGCCCCAGCATTTT
CASSIPDRGGGNQPQHF
>TRBD2|TRBJ2-7|TRBV29-1|-
TGCAGCGGTGGGGGCGGGAGGGCCCAGCAGTACTTC
CSGGGGRAQQYF
>TRBD2|TRBJ2-3|TRBV4-3|-
TGCGCCAGCAGCCTGACTAGCGGGAGGACAACAGATACGCAGTATTTT
CASSLTSGRTTDTQYF
>TRBD2|TRBJ2-1|TRBV4-3|-
TGCGCCAGCAGCCTCGGTCTAGCGGGAGGACGTTTCTACAATGAGCAGTTCTTC
CASSLGLAGGRFYNEQFF
>-|TRBJ1-1|TRBV11-2|-
TGTGCCAGCAGCTCCGGACAGTGGACCCCGGATGAAATATTT
CASSSGQWTPDEIF
>TRBD1|TRBJ2-7|TRBV29-1|-
TGCAGCGCTCGGGACAGAGATTACGAGCAGTACTTC
CSARDRDYEQYF
>-|TRBJ2-7|TRBV18|-
TGTGCCAGCTCAACCACATCACAGGTAGGCTACGAGCAGTACTTC
CASSTTSQVGYEQYF
>-|TRBJ2-2|TRBV27|few
TGTGCCAGCAGGAGAAACGGGGGAGGCGCGAACACCGGGGAGCTGTTTTTT
CASRRNGGGANTGELFF
>-|TRBJ1-5|TRBV18|-
TGTGCCAGCTCATTAGGGGGTAGTGATCAGCCCCAGCATTTT
CASSLGGSDQPQHF
>-|TRBJ2-7|TRBV5-1|-
TGCGCCAGCAGCGCATCCTCAGGATACGAGCAGTACTTC
CASSASSGYEQYF
>TRBD2|TRBJ2-5|TRBV10-2|once
TGCGCCAGCAGCAAGCCTCCGGGACTAGCGGGTGGTGAGACCCAGTACTTC
CASSKPPGLAGGETQYF
>TRBD2|TRBJ2-7|TRBV27|-
TGTGCCAGCAGAGTAGCGGGAGGGATCGCCCACGAGCAGTACTTC
CASRVAGGIAHEQYF
>TRBD1|TRBJ1-1|TRBV4-1|once
TGCGCCAGCAGCGAGGGGGCGCCCACTGAAGCTTTCTTT
CASSEGAPTEAFF
>TRBD2|TRBJ2-3|TRBV5-1|-
TGCGCCAGCAGCCTGAGACTAGCGGGAGTCTCAGATACGCAGTATTTT
CASSLRLAGVSDTQYF
>TRBD2|TRBJ2-7|TRBV5-4|-
TGTGCCAGCAGCTTTACTAGCGGGAAGGTTTACGAGCAGTACTTC
CASSFTSGKVYEQYF
>TRBD2|TRBJ2-3|TRBV7-3|-
TGTGCCAGCAGCTTCCCAGCGGGAGGAGGCACAGATACGCAGTATTTT
CASSFPAGGGTDTQYF
>TRBD2|TRBJ2-7|TRBV4-3|-
TGCGCCAGCAGCCAAGGGGCAGGGAGGGGCGAGCAGTACTTC
CASSQGAGRGEQYF
>TRBD1|TRBJ2-5|TRBV2|-
TGTGCCAGCAGAACACCTGGGGGACAGCAAGAGACCCAGTACTTC
CASRTPGGQQETQYF
>-|TRBJ2-7|TRBV2|-
TGTGCCAGCAGTGAAGACAGGGACAACGAGCAGTACTTC
CASSEDRDNEQYF
>-|TRBJ2-4|TRBV19|-
TGTGCCAGTAGTATACGACAAGCCAAAAACATTCAGTACTTC
CASSIRQAKNIQYF
>-|TRBJ1-5|TRBV11-2|-
TGTGCCAGCAGCTTAACCGGCGCAGGGGCTCAGCCCCAGCATTTT
CASSLTGAGAQPQHF
>-|TRBJ1-1|TRBV7-8|-
TGTGCCAGCAGCCCTTGGGGGGAGGACACTGAAGCTTTCTTT
CASSPWGEDTEAFF
>-|TRBJ2-1|TRBV7-2|-
TGTGCCAGCAGCTCTATCCCCCGGAGTGAGCAGTTCTTC
CASSSIPRSEQFF
>TRBD2|TRBJ2-7|TRBV6-6|-
TGTGCCAGCACCCCCCGCGGGACTAGCGGGGGGTACGAGCAGTACTTC
CASTPRGTSGGYEQYF
>-|TRBJ1-3|TRBV27|-
TGTGCCAGCAGCCTCTACTCTGGAAACACCATATATTTT
CASSLYSGNTIYF
>-|TRBJ2-2|TRBV30|-
TGTGCCTGGAGCTCGCCAGGGAATGGCGGGGAGCTGTTTTTT
CAWSSPGNGGELFF
>-|TRBJ2-3|TRBV5-1|-
TGCGCCAGCAGCCCTCCCGCAGATACGCAGTATTTT
CASSPPADTQYF
>TRBD2|TRBJ2-1|TRBV15|once
TGTGCCACCAGCACGCTAGCGGGCTCACTCTACAATGAGCAGTTCTTC
CATSTLAGSLYNEQFF
>TRBD1|TRBJ2-7|TRBV6-8|-
TGTGCCAGCAGTCTTAGGGGGCCCGCCCGCTACGAGCAGTACTTC
CASSLRGPARYEQYF
>-|TRBJ1-3|TRBV9|-
TGTGCCAGCAGCGTAGATTCGGGGAACTCTGGAAACACCATATATTTT
CASSVDSGNSGNTIYF
>-|TRBJ1-2|TRBV30|-
TGTGCCTTGACCGCCCTAGGTTATGGCTACACCTTC
CALTALGYGYTF